These 17 T cell receptor beta chains came from one sample sequenced in a study of OX40 agonist ivuxolimab in advanced cancers. Only in-frame clones appear in the TCRdb table, and some are missing; sequencing was by immunoSEQ multiplex PCR. In the table there are 45,000 to 50,000 clones, about 81% of which are singletons. Specimen: CD4+ or CD8+ T cells sorted from blood, collected in a trial of the OX40 agonist ivuxolimab. These receptors all stem from an adult with an advanced solid tumor such as melanoma, head and neck, liver or kidney cancer.

V and J are TRBV11-3 and TRBJ1-1; D call uncertain. CDR3 length: 13 amino acids. Germline CDR1 SGHNT, CDR2 YENEEA. Trimming stripped 3 bases from V and 4 bases from J, with 9 bases between. DNA of the CDR3: TGTGCCAGCAGCTTTAGGTCCAGCACTGAAGCTTTCTTT. Encoded protein: CASSFRSSTEAFF. The variable domain in full, completed from reference TRBV11-3 and TRBJ1-1, reads EAGVVQSPRYKIIEKKQPVAFWCNPISGHNTLYWYLQNLGQGPELLIRYENEEAVDDSQLPKDRFSAERLKGVDSTLKIQPAELGDSAVYLCASSFRSSTEAFFGQGTRLTVV.

This clone came up once. The rearrangement joins TRBV5-6 to TRBJ1-1; TRBD1 is a possible D gene (6 bases). The germline V gene has CDR1 SGHDT and CDR2 YYEEEE. Trimming left V 0 bases short and J 9 bases short, with 9 bases between. The CDR3 sequence is 12 residues long. The CDR3: CASSLVGGQAFF. In DNA form, the CDR3 reads TGTGCCAGCAGCTTGGTGGGGGGCCAAGCTTTCTTT.

The gene calls are TRBV18 and TRBJ1-5; D uncertain. CDR1 and CDR2 (germline): KGHSH, LQKENI. Trimming took off 2 bases at V and 0 bases at J, with 8 bases between the two ends. The CDR3 sequence is 15 residues long. The CDR3: CASSPKGDSNQPQHF. The CDR3 DNA is TGTGCCAGCTCACCAAAAGGAGATAGCAATCAGCCCCAGCATTTT.

This clone was counted once. The chain has TRBV19 and TRBJ1-3; D remains unclear. Germline lookup yields CDR1 LNHDA and CDR2 SQIVND (reference sequence). Trimming took off 7 bases at V and 2 bases at J, with 6 bases between the two ends. This CDR3 contains 12 residues. This CDR3 is CASISPGNTIYF. The CDR3 DNA sequence: TGTGCCAGTATCAGTCCTGGAAACACCATATATTTT. The full variable domain, in which reference TRBV19 and TRBJ1-3 provide the parts outside the CDR3, is DGGITQSPKYLFRKEGQNVTLSCEQNLNHDAMYWYRQDPGQGLRLIYYSQIVNDFQKGDIAEGYSVSREKKESFPLTVTSAQKNPTAFYLCASISPGNTIYFGEGSWLTVV.

The chain combines TRBV6-1 with TRBJ2-7, with D unresolved. The CDR3 has 14 amino acids. The ends were cut back, 2 bases at V and 5 bases at J, with 13 bases in the middle. Germline V gives CDR1 MNHNS, CDR2 SASEGT. CDR3 protein: CASSEIDWGNEQYF. CDR3 bases: TGTGCCAGCAGTGAAATCGATTGGGGAAACGAGCAGTACTTC.

The V and J genes are TRBV6-6 and TRBJ2-1; 9 bases line up with TRBD1. Trimming took 4 bases from V and 7 from J; bases not matched to a gene: 8. Germline CDR1 is MNHNY and CDR2 is SVGAGI (reference sequence). The length of the CDR3 is 15 residues. The CDR3 loop reads CASSSSQGAVNEQFF. The CDR3 DNA reads TGTGCCAGCAGTTCCTCACAGGGGGCGGTGAATGAGCAGTTCTTC.

V is TRBV7-9 and J is TRBJ1-2; no clear D. Trimming took off 2 bases at V and 6 bases at J, with 7 bases between the two ends. The germline V gene encodes CDR1 SEHNR and CDR2 FQNEAQ (reference sequence). This CDR3 has 12 residues. CDR3 loop: CASSLTVNGYTF. CDR3 coding DNA: TGTGCCAGCAGCTTAACGGTGAATGGCTACACCTTC.

The gene calls are TRBV4-1 and TRBJ2-1; D is ambiguous. Per germline, CDR1 MGHRA and CDR2 YSYEKL. V was trimmed by 1 base and J by 9 bases, leaving 13 bases between them. The CDR3 sequence is 14 residues long. The CDR3 DNA sequence: TGCGCCAGCAGCCAAGTACTGACCGTACGTGAGCAGTTCTTC. Protein product: CASSQVLTVREQFF.

The rearrangement joins TRBV7-5 to TRBJ2-7; TRBD2 is the table's D call, not checked against the DNA. TRBV7-5 is flagged as a pseudogene. CDR3 length: 16 residues. The CDR3 reads CARSYGLAEVWGEQYF. The CDR3 DNA reads as TGTGCCAGAAGCTACGGACTAGCGGAGGTATGGGGGGAGCAGTACTTC.

This chain links TRBV6-5 with TRBJ1-4, with D possibly being TRBD1 (6 bases). This CDR3 is built from 14 residues. V was cut by 4 bases and J by 5 bases, with 11 bases left in between. Germline V gene data show CDR1 as MNHEY and CDR2 as SVGAGI. This CDR3 reads CASSLTGENEKLFF. CDR3 bases: TGTGCCAGCAGTTTGACAGGAGAGAATGAAAAACTGTTTTTT.

This clone appeared a few times. CDR3 protein: CASSQEEFSGNTIYF. As DNA, the CDR3 is TGCGCCAGCAGCCAAGAAGAGTTCTCTGGAAACACCATATATTTT. The chain couples TRBV4-1 to TRBJ1-3, with D uncertain. This CDR3 is built from 15 residues. Germline V CDR1 and CDR2: MGHRA, YSYEKL. Trimming took off 0 bases at V and 0 bases at J, with 6 bases between the two ends.

J is TRBJ2-7 and V is TRBV30, with TRBD1 as a possible D gene (7 bases). Germline values: CDR1 GTSNPN, CDR2 SVGIG (reference sequence). The CDR3 runs 13 residues. V was shortened by 5 bases and J by 7 bases, with 18 bases between the two germline ends. In DNA, the CDR3 is TGTGCCTGGGACTCCGGACAGGAGGGTGAGCAGTACTTC. Translating it yields CAWDSGQEGEQYF.

The chain carries TRBV6-1 and TRBJ2-2; a weak D match, TRBD2 (5 bases). Per germline, CDR1 MNHNS and CDR2 SASEGT. With 6 bases removed from V and 0 bases from J, the gap between germline ends came to 8 bases. The CDR3 is 14 residues long. The CDR3: CASRLASNTGELFF. CDR3 DNA sequence: TGTGCCAGCAGGCTAGCCTCGAACACCGGGGAGCTGTTTTTT.

This chain connects TRBV2 to TRBJ1-2, with D unclear. This CDR3 has 15 amino acids. V lost 3 bases to trimming and J lost 0 bases, with 11 bases between them. Germline CDR1 is SNHLY and CDR2 is FYNNEI. This CDR3 is CASSEEPATNYGYTF. In nucleotides, the CDR3 is TGTGCCAGCAGTGAGGAGCCCGCCACTAACTATGGCTACACCTTC.

This clone was observed once. The CDR3 here is CASSFQASLRRLNEQFF. The CDR3 coding sequence is TGTGCCAGCAGCTTTCAGGCTAGCCTTCGAAGGCTCAATGAGCAGTTCTTC. The chain has TRBV7-2 and TRBJ2-1; the D gene is possibly TRBD2 (5 bases). The CDR3 loop spans 17 amino acids. Germline assignment: CDR1 SGHTA and CDR2 FQGNSA. Between the trimmed V and J ends, which lost 3 bases and 6 bases, there was a span of 21 bases.

The CDR3 DNA reads as TGTGCCAGCAGTCAAACAGGGTCTGGGGCCAACGTCCTGACTTTC. The encoded protein is CASSQTGSGANVLTF. This sequence joins TRBV25-1 and TRBJ2-6, with D possibly being TRBD1 (6 bases). There are 15 residues in the CDR3. Germline V gene data show CDR1 as MGHDK and CDR2 as SYGVNS. V was pared by 5 bases and J by 1 base, with 9 bases between.

The chain employs TRBV20-1 and TRBJ2-3; D is undetermined. Trimming left V 3 bases short and J 6 bases short, with 4 bases between. From germline, CDR1 is DFQATT and CDR2 SNEGSKA (reference sequence). The CDR3 runs to 10 residues. This CDR3 reads CSASSDTQYF. In DNA, the CDR3 is TGCAGTGCTAGTTCGGATACGCAGTATTTT.